The 20 T cell receptor beta chains in this list originate from one sample, sequenced in a study of blood T cell repertoires in COVID-19. Produced via immunoSEQ multiplex PCR; TCRdb's table is partial and in-frame only. The sample yields fewer than 350,000 clones, over 75% seen once. The sequencing sample was made of PBMCs or T cells enriched from blood (not recorded which). These receptor sequences come from a woman aged 35 to 49 who had recovered from COVID-19.

The rearrangement uses TRBV19 and TRBJ2-2; 8 bases are shared with TRBD1. This CDR3 has 16 amino acids. V lost 5 bases to trimming and J lost 2 bases; unmatched junction nucleotides: 7. The germline CDR1 and CDR2 sequences are LNHDA and SQIVND (reference sequence). The CDR3 protein is CASSPWTGPNTGELFF. Here the CDR3 DNA reads TGTGCCAGTAGTCCCTGGACAGGGCCAAACACCGGGGAGCTGTTTTTT.

The chain links TRBV5-4 to TRBJ1-1, with TRBD1 matching 8 bases. Germline V gene sequence: CDR1 SGHNT, CDR2 YYREEE (reference sequence). This CDR3 spans 15 amino acids. J gave up 2 bases and V 5 bases, and 8 bases lay outside the gene matches. The DNA for the CDR3 is TGTGCCAGCAGGACGGGGACAGGCAGAAACACTGAAGCTTTCTTT. Its translation: CASRTGTGRNTEAFF. Looking up the rest from reference TRBV5-4 and TRBJ1-1 gives the full variable domain: ETGVTQSPTHLIKTRGQQVTLRCSSQSGHNTVSWYQQALGQGPQFIFQYYREEENGRGNFPPRFSGLQFPNYSSELNVNALELDDSALYLCASRTGTGRNTEAFFGQGTRLTVV.

The chain joins TRBV7-8 to TRBJ2-1; 9 nucleotides agree with TRBD2. The CDR3 sequence is 15 residues long. V lost 1 base and J lost 9; bases outside the gene matches: 7. Germline assignment: CDR1 SGHVS and CDR2 FQNEAQ. CDR3 protein: CASSLGLAERGEQFF. DNA for the CDR3: TGTGCCAGCAGCTTAGGACTAGCGGAGAGGGGTGAGCAGTTCTTC.

At least ten counts were recorded for this clone. The gene calls are TRBV7-9 and TRBJ1-1; maybe TRBD1 (6 bases). Germline V CDR1 and CDR2: SEHNR, FQNEAQ (reference sequence). V lost 1 base and J lost 5, with 11 bases in between. CDR3 length: 14 amino acids. As DNA, the CDR3 is TGTGCCAGCAGCTTAGAGGACAGCCGGACTGAAGCTTTCTTT. Translating gives CASSLEDSRTEAFF. The full variable domain, its missing parts supplied by reference TRBV7-9 and TRBJ1-1, is DTGVSQNPRHKITKRGQNVTFRCDPISEHNRLYWYRQTLGQGPEFLTYFQNEAQLEKSRLLSDRFSAERPKGSFSTLEIQRTEQGDSAMYLCASSLEDSRTEAFFGQGTRLTVV.

The chain has TRBV5-3 and TRBJ2-2; 11 bases agree with TRBD2. TRBV5-3 falls under the ORF class, with uncertain function. V lost 0 bases, J lost 2 bases, and 6 bases stayed unmatched. There are 18 residues in the CDR3. In DNA form, the CDR3 reads TGTGCCAGAAGCTTGGAACTTACTAGCGGGGGAAACACCGGGGAGCTGTTTTTT. It yields the protein CARSLELTSGGNTGELFF.

The V and J genes are TRBV5-8 and TRBJ2-7; D gene unclear. Germline CDR1 is SGHTS and CDR2 is YDEGEE. CDR3 size: 12 residues. Trimming stripped 0 bases from V and 4 bases from J, with 5 bases between. CDR3 DNA: TGTGCCAGCAGCTTGGGGAGATACGAGCAGTACTTC. Its translation: CASSLGRYEQYF. Based on the CDR3 plus reference TRBV5-8 and TRBJ2-7, the full variable domain is EAGVTQSPTHLIKTRGQQATLRCSPISGHTSVYWYQQALGLGLQFLLWYDEGEERNRGNFPPRFSGRQFPNYSSELNVNALELEDSALYLCASSLGRYEQYFGPGTRLTVT.

The gene calls are TRBV28 and TRBJ1-5; a weak D match, TRBD1 (6 bases). The germline V gene encodes CDR1 MDHEN and CDR2 SYDVKM. The length of the CDR3 is 12 residues. Trimming removed 6 bases from V and 7 bases from J, with 10 bases in between. The CDR3 sequence: CASSYGQQPQHF. The CDR3, as DNA: TGTGCCAGCAGCTACGGACAGCAGCCCCAGCATTTT.

The rearrangement uses TRBV10-3 and TRBJ1-4, with TRBD1 as a possible D gene (5 bases). CDR1 ENHRY and CDR2 SYGVKD come from the germline V gene. This CDR3 is 16 amino acids long. V was shortened by 10 bases and J by 0 bases, with 18 bases between the two germline ends. The CDR3 region is CATRGGTGATNEKLFF. Here the CDR3 DNA reads TGTGCCACCAGAGGAGGGACGGGAGCAACTAATGAAAAACTGTTTTTT.

The chain links TRBV28 to TRBJ2-5; D perhaps matches TRBD1 (5 bases). The CDR3 totals 15 residues. V was trimmed by 4 bases and J by 5 bases, leaving 17 bases between them. The germline gives CDR1 MDHEN, CDR2 SYDVKM. CDR3 residues: CASSWAGKLGETQYF. In DNA, the CDR3 is TGTGCCAGCAGTTGGGCAGGGAAACTGGGGGAGACCCAGTACTTC.

This chain links TRBV28 with TRBJ2-1, with 9 positions matching TRBD1. Germline trimming cut 7 bases from V and 7 bases from J; bases unmatched to any gene: 11. Germline V gene sequence: CDR1 MDHEN, CDR2 SYDVKM. This CDR3 spans 15 amino acids. The CDR3 here is CASTTGTGWRNEQFF. In DNA, the CDR3 is TGTGCCAGCACTACCGGGACAGGGTGGAGGAATGAGCAGTTCTTC.

This sequence joins TRBV10-1 and TRBJ2-5, with a tentative D call TRBD1 (6 bases). Germline CDR1 reads WNHNN; CDR2 reads SYGVQD (reference sequence). V was cut by 4 bases and J by 4 bases, with 10 bases left in between. The CDR3 loop spans 13 amino acids. The CDR3 loop reads CASSGWGPETQYF. In DNA form, the CDR3 reads TGCGCCAGCAGTGGTTGGGGGCCAGAGACCCAGTACTTC.

The chain uses TRBV11-3 and TRBJ2-5; D uncertain. V was shortened by 8 bases and J by 5 bases, with 9 bases between the two germline ends. The CDR3 covers 11 residues. Germline V gene sequence: CDR1 SGHNT, CDR2 YENEEA. The CDR3 nucleotides are TGTGCCAGCCGAGGCGGCGAGACCCAGTACTTC. Protein sequence: CASRGGETQYF.

The genes are TRBV5-4 and TRBJ2-4; D perhaps matches TRBD2 (6 bases). V was pared by 3 bases and J by 8 bases, with 18 bases between. The length of the CDR3 is 15 residues. CDR1 is SGHNT, CDR2 YYREEE, per germline (reference sequence). Written as DNA, the CDR3 is TGTGCCAGCAGCTCCGGGGTTAAAACGGGGGACATTCAGTACTTC. Amino acid sequence: CASSSGVKTGDIQYF.

The V call is TRBV9, the J call TRBJ2-2, with TRBD1 matching 12 bases. Germline assignment: CDR1 SGDLS and CDR2 YYNGEE. V gave up 4 bases and J gave up 8 bases; unmatched junction bases: 9. The CDR3 runs to 16 residues. CDR3 sequence (DNA): TGTGCCAGCAGCATACGGGGGACAGGGGGCATTGGGGAGCTGTTTTTT. Translation: CASSIRGTGGIGELFF.

The rearrangement uses TRBV7-9 and TRBJ2-1, with D tentatively TRBD2 (5 bases). This CDR3 comprises 13 residues. V lost 1 base, J lost 8 bases, and 9 bases lay in between. The germline gives CDR1 SEHNR, CDR2 FQNEAQ (reference sequence). The chain's CDR3 is CASSLVRGDEQFF. The CDR3 nucleotides are TGTGCCAGCAGCTTAGTTCGGGGAGATGAGCAGTTCTTC.

This chain connects TRBV13 to TRBJ2-7; no reliable D call. Germline loops: CDR1 PRHDT, CDR2 FYEKMQ (reference sequence). The CDR3 is 11 amino acids. V lost 2 bases and J 6 bases, leaving 5 bases between the germline ends. The CDR3 bases are TGTGCCAGCAGCTTAATCTCCGAGCAGTACTTC. Translated, it gives CASSLISEQYF.

The chain combines TRBV4-3 with TRBJ2-1; D is perhaps TRBD2 (6 bases). CDR3 length: 15 amino acids. V was pared by 3 bases and J by 4 bases, with 13 bases between. CDR1 is LGHNA, CDR2 YSLEER, per germline. CDR3 sequence reads: CASSQLGTRYNEQFF. The CDR3 DNA reads as TGCGCCAGCAGCCAGCTCGGGACTCGTTACAATGAGCAGTTCTTC.

The J gene is TRBJ2-5, the V gene TRBV7-2; unclear D gene. In germline, CDR1 is SGHTA, CDR2 FQGNSA. The CDR3 is 13 residues long. V lost 3 bases to trimming and J lost 1 base, with 6 bases between them. The CDR3 region has the DNA TGTGCCAGCAGCTTTTACTTCCAAGAGACCCAGTACTTC. Amino acids: CASSFYFQETQYF.

The chain recombines TRBV27 with TRBJ1-2, with 8 bases lining up with TRBD1. The J segment lost 4 bases and the V segment lost 6 bases, leaving 16 bases of the junction unmatched. This CDR3 is 17 amino acids long. Germline CDR1 MNHEY, CDR2 SMNVEV (reference sequence). This CDR3 reads CASRNEGQGFGGYGYTF. In DNA, the CDR3 is TGTGCCAGCAGGAATGAAGGACAGGGATTTGGAGGCTATGGCTACACCTTC.

The chain links TRBV27 to TRBJ2-7, with 9 positions matching TRBD1. The trim removed 4 bases at V and 1 base at J, leaving 5 bases unmatched. The V gene's germline CDR1 is MNHEY and CDR2 SMNVEV (reference sequence). The CDR3 spans 15 residues. This CDR3 reads CASSSRTGASYEQYF. CDR3 coding DNA: TGTGCCAGCAGTTCGCGGACAGGGGCGTCCTACGAGCAGTACTTC.